This T cell receptor (beta chain) is from a study of vaccination and CD4 T cells after COVID-19. CDR3 length: 13 residues. Germline V CDR1 and CDR2: DFQATT, SNEGSKA (reference sequence). Trimming left V 0 bases short and J 5 bases short, with 10 bases between. About this clonotype itself: Its target is not known.

Treatment given: approximately nine-day PBMC culture with coronavirus spike peptide pools or control peptides (ViraFEST assay). The assay that was used to sequence DNA from cultured CD4+ T cells was the Oncomine TCR Beta short-read assay. Using its own MiXCR run on the PCR reads, TCRdb lists one record per CDR3 protein. Among roughly 5,000 distinct CDR3 sequences listed, roughly 46% were seen once. Sequencing was done on a sample of CD4+ T cells from blood, cultured in vitro. The source is a human donor who had recovered from COVID-19. This chain links TRBV20-1 with TRBJ2-5; D not certain. CDR3 residues: CSARDIGLETQYF. The CDR3 DNA sequence: TGCAGTGCTAGAGACATAGGTCTTGAGACCCAGTACTTC.